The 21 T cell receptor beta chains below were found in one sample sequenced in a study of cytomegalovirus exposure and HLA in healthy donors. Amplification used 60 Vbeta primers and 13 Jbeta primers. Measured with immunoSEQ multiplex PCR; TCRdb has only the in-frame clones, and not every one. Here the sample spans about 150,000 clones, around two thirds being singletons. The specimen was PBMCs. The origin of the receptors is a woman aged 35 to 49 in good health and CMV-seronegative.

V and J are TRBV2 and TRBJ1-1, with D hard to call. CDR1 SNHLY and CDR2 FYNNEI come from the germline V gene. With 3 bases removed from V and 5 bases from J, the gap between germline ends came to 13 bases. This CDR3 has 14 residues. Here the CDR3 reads CASSEEAQGTEAFF. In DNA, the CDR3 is TGTGCCAGCAGTGAGGAGGCGCAAGGAACTGAAGCTTTCTTT.

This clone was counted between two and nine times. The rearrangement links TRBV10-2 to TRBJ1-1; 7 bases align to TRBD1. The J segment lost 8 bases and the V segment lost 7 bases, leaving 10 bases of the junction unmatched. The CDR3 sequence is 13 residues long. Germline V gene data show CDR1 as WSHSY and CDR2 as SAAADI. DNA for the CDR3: TGCGCCAGCACCCGAGGACAGGCTTTAGAAGCTTTCTTT. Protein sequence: CASTRGQALEAFF.

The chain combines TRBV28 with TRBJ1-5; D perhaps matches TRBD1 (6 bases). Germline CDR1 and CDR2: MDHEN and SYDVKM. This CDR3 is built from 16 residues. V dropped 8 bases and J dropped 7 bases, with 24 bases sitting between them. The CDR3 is CASGVPLGGGEQPQHF. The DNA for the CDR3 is TGTGCCAGCGGAGTTCCTTTGGGAGGGGGAGAACAGCCCCAGCATTTT. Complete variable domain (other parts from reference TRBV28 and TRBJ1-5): DVKVTQSSRYLVKRTGEKVFLECVQDMDHENMFWYRQDPGLGLRLIYFSYDVKMKEKGDIPEGYSVSREKKERFSLILESASTNQTSMYLCASGVPLGGGEQPQHFGDGTRLSIL.

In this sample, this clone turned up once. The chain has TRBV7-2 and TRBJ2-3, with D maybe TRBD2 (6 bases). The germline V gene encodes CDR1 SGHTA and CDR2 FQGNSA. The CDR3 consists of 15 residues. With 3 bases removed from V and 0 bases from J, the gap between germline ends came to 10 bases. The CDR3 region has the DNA TGTGCCAGCAGCTTCGGGACTCGTAGCACAGATACGCAGTATTTT. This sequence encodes CASSFGTRSTDTQYF.

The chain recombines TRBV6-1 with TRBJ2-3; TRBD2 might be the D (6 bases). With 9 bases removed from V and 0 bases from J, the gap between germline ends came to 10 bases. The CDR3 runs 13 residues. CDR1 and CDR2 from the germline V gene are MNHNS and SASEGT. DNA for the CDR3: TGTGCCAGTTTGGCGGGGAGCACAGATACGCAGTATTTT. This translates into CASLAGSTDTQYF.

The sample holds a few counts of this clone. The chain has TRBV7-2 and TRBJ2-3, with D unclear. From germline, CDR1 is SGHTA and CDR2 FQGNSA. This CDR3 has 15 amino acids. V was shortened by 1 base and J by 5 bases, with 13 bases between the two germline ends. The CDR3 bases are TGTGCCAGCAGCTTAGGCCAAGTGTTCGGAGATACGCAGTATTTT. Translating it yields CASSLGQVFGDTQYF.

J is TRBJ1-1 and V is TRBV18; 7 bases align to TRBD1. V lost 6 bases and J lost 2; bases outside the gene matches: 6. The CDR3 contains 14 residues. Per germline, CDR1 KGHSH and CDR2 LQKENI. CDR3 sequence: CASSGTAPNTEAFF. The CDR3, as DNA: TGTGCCAGCTCCGGGACAGCGCCAAACACTGAAGCTTTCTTT. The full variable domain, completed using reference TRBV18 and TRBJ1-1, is NAGVMQNPRHLVRRRGQEARLRCSPMKGHSHVYWYRQLPEEGLKFMVYLQKENIIDESGMPKERFSAEFPKEGPSILRIQQVVRGDSAAYFCASSGTAPNTEAFFGQGTRLTVV.

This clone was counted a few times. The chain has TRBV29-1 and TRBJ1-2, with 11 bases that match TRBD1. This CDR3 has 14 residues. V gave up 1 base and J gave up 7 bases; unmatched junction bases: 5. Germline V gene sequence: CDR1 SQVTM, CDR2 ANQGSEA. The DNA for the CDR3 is TGCAGCGTTGAAGTAGGACAGGGGGCCTCTGGCTACACCTTC. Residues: CSVEVGQGASGYTF.

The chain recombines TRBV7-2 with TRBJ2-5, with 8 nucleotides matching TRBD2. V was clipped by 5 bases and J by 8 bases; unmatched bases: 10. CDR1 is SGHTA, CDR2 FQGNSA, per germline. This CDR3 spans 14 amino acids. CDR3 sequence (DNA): TGTGCCAGCAGCGAATCCGGGACTAGTTCAACCCAGTACTTC. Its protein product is CASSESGTSSTQYF.

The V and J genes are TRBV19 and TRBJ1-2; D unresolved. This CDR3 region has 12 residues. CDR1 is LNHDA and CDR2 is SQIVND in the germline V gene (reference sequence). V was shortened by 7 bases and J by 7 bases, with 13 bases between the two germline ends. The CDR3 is CASIREPGGYTF. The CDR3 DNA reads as TGTGCCAGTATCCGAGAGCCTGGTGGCTACACCTTC.

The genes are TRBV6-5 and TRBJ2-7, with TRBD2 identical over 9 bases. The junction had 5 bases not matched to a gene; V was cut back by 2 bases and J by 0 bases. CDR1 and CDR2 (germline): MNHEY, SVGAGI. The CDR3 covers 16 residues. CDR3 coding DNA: TGTGCCAGCAGTTACCATAGCGGGGGTTCCTCCTACGAGCAGTACTTC. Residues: CASSYHSGGSSYEQYF.

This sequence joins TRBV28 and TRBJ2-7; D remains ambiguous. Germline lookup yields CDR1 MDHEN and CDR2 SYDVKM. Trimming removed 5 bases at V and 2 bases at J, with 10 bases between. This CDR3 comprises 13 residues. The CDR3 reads CASSRLTPYEQYF. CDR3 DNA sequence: TGTGCCAGCAGTCGACTGACCCCCTACGAGCAGTACTTC.

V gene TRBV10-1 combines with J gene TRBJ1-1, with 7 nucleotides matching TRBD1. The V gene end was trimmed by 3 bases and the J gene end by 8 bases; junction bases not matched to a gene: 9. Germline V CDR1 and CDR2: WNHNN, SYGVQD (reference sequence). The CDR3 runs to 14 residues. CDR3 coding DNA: TGCGCCAGCAGTGAAGGGGGCACCCTGGGAGAAGCTTTCTTT. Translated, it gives CASSEGGTLGEAFF.

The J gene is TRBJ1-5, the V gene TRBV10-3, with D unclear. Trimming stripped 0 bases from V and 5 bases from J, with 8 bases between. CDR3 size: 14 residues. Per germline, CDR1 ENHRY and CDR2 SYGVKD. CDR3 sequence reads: CAISESRHDQPQHF. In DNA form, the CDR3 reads TGTGCCATCAGTGAGTCGAGACACGATCAGCCCCAGCATTTT.

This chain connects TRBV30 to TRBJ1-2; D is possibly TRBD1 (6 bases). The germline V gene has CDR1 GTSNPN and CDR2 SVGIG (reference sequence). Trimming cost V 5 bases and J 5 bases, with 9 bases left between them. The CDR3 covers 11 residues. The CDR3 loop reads CAWGRGYGYTF. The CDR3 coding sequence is TGTGCCTGGGGGAGGGGGTATGGCTACACCTTC.

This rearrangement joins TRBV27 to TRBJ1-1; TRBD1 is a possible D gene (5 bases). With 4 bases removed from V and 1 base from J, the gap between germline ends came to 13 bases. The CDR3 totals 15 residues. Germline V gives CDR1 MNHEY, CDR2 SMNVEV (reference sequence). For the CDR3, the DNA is TGTGCCAGCAGTTCCCCGGGACTAGGGAACACTGAAGCTTTCTTT. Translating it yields CASSSPGLGNTEAFF.

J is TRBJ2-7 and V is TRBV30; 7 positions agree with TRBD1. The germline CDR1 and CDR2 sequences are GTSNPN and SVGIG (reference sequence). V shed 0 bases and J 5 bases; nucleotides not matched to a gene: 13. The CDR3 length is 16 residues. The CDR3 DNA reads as TGTGCCTGGAGTGTAATTCGTCTGGGGCAGGGGGACGAGCAGTACTTC. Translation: CAWSVIRLGQGDEQYF.

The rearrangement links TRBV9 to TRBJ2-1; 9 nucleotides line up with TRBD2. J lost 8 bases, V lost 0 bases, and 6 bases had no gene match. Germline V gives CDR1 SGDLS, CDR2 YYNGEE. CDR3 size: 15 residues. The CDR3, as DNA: TGTGCCAGCAGCGTAGTTGGCGGGGGGGTGGATGAGCAGTTCTTC. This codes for CASSVVGGGVDEQFF. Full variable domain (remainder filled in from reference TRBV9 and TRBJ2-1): DSGVTQTPKHLITATGQRVTLRCSPRSGDLSVYWYQQSLDQGLQFLIQYYNGEERAKGNILERFSAQQFPDLHSELNLSSLELGDSALYFCASSVVGGGVDEQFFGPGTRLTVL.

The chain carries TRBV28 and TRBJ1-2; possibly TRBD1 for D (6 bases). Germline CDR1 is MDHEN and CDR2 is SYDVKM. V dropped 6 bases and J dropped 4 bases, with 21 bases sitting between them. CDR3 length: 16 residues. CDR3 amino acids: CASSSTLQGLLYGYTF. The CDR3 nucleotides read TGTGCCAGCAGCTCCACCTTACAGGGTCTCCTCTATGGCTACACCTTC.

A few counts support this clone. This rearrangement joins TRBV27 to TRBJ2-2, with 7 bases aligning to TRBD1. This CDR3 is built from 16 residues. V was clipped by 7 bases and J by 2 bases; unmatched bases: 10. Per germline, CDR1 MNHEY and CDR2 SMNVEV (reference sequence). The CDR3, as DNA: TGTGCCAGCACCTTCGGGACAGCTACAAACACCGGGGAGCTGTTTTTT. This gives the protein CASTFGTATNTGELFF.

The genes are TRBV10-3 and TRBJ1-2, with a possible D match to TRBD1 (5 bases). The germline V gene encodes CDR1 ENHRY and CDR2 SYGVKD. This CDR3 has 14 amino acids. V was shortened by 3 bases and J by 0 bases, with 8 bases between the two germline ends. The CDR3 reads CAISEGDANYGYTF. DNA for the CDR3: TGTGCCATCAGTGAAGGGGATGCTAACTATGGCTACACCTTC.